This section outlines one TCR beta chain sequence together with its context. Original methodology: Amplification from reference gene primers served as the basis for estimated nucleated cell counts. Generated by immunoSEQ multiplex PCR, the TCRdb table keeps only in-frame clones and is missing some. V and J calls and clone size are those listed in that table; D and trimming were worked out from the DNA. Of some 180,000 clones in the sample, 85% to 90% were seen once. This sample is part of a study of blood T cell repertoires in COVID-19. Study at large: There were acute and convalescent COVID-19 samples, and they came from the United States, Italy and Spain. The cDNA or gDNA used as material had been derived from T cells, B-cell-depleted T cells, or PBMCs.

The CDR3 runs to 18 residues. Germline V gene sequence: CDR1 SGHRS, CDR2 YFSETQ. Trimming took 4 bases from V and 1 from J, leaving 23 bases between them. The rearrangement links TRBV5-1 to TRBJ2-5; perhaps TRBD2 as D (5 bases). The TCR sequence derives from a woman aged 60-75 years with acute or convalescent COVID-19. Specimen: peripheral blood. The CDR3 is CASSPPGERGNLQETQYF. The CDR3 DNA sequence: TGCGCCAGCAGCCCCCCTGGGGAGCGCGGAAACCTCCAAGAGACCCAGTACTTC. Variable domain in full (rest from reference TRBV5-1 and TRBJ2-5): KAGVTQTPRYLIKTRGQQVTLSCSPISGHRSVSWYQQTPGQGLQFLFEYFSETQRNKGNFPGRFSGRQFSNSRSEMNVSTLELGDSALYLCASSPPGERGNLQETQYFGPGTRLLVL.